This record covers a single T cell receptor (beta chain). Only in-frame clones appear in the TCRdb table, and some are missing; sequencing was by immunoSEQ multiplex PCR. The sample consists of roughly 150,000 clones, approximately 80% of them appearing once. The data were obtained in a study of blood T cell repertoires in COVID-19. The sequenced sample was PBMCs or T cells enriched from blood (not recorded which). This TCR was sampled from a middle-aged man who had recovered from COVID-19.

CDR3 loop: CASRFWDSLSSYNSPLHF. The CDR3, as DNA: TGTGCCAGCAGGTTCTGGGACTCCCTGAGCTCCTATAATTCACCCCTCCACTTT. This chain connects TRBV27 to TRBJ1-6; D is possibly TRBD1 (5 bases). The ends were cut back, 6 bases at V and 0 bases at J, with 18 bases in the middle. Germline assignment: CDR1 MNHEY and CDR2 SMNVEV (reference sequence). The CDR3 has 18 residues.